This T cell receptor beta chain stems from a study of blood T cell repertoires in COVID-19. Germline assignment: CDR1 MGHRA and CDR2 YSYEKL. CDR3 length: 15 residues. The junction had 1 base not matched to a gene; V was cut back by 0 bases and J by 0 bases. This clone was recorded a few times. The age range of participants was about 18 to 95 years, with residence in about two dozen US areas. Cohorts were determined from participant-reported clinical history. Shortly before study entry, within 2 weeks, exposed participants had met a COVID-19 case. Authors' processing steps: Reference gene primer amplification gave nucleated cell count estimates. Assay: immunoSEQ multiplex PCR; the TCRdb copy retains only in-frame clones and omits some. That table gives V, J and clone size, and the DNA gave D and trimming. The sample carries under 400,000 clones, 88% recorded once.

This sequence joins TRBV4-1 and TRBJ1-1, with 7 nucleotides matching TRBD1. The specimen was PBMCs or T cells enriched from blood (not recorded which). The clonotype was recovered from a woman aged 30 to 39 who had been exposed to COVID-19. The CDR3 sequence: CASSQDTGVNTEAFF. The DNA for the CDR3 is TGCGCCAGCAGCCAAGATACAGGGGTGAACACTGAAGCTTTCTTT.